This T cell receptor (beta chain) was sequenced in a study of blood T cell repertoires in COVID-19. In the study overall: T cells, B-cell-depleted T cells, or PBMCs provided the cDNA or gDNA that served as material.

Recruits, aged roughly 18 to 95 years, lived in 25 or so US areas. In assigning cohorts, the study relied on participant-reported clinical history. The data were produced by immunoSEQ multiplex PCR, yet TCRdb's version contains in-frame clones alone and is incomplete. The repertoire holds about 340,000 clones, with 80% to 95% as singletons. CDR3 length equals 15 residues. After removal of 6 bases from V and 5 bases from J, the junction contained 9 bases not matched to a gene. Germline V gene sequence: CDR1 SQVTM, CDR2 ANQGSEA. The chain carries TRBV29-1 and TRBJ2-3; TRBD2 matches at 12 bases. Sequencing used PBMCs or T cells enriched from blood (not recorded which). This TCR was sampled from a young woman who had recovered from COVID-19. The CDR3 DNA reads TGCAGCGTGCGGGCTAGCGGGAGGGCTATAGATACGCAGTATTTT. Translated: CSVRASGRAIDTQYF.